Listed below are T cell receptor beta chains from one sample, sequenced in a study of cytomegalovirus exposure and HLA in healthy donors. Clones were sequenced by immunoSEQ multiplex PCR, and TCRdb holds only the in-frame ones, with some missing. The table shows fewer than 350,000 clones, with approximately 90% occurring only once. Sequenced: PBMCs. All receptors derive from a woman aged 18-29 years in good health and CMV-seronegative. CDR3s include the opening cysteine and the closing phenylalanine or tryptophan. A D gene is named only where the DNA matches it firmly. For some rows the clone size is stated as once, few or many, or as a class when expanded; others skip it.

j_gene	d_gene	v_gene	abundance	CDR3nt	CDR3aa
TRBJ1-2	TRBD1	TRBV9	-	TGTGCCAGCAGCGGGAAGGGACAGAGCCTATATGGCTACACCTTC	CASSGKGQSLYGYTF
TRBJ1-2	-	TRBV6-5	-	TGTGCCAGCACACAGTCACAGACCTATGGCTACACCTTC	CASTQSQTYGYTF
TRBJ2-7	TRBD1	TRBV19	-	TGTGCCAGTACGTCCGGGACAGGGGGATCCTACGAGCAGTACTTC	CASTSGTGGSYEQYF
TRBJ2-7	-	TRBV2	-	TGTGCCAGCAGTGAGTGGCTAGCAGGCGGCGAGCAGTACTTC	CASSEWLAGGEQYF
TRBJ1-2	-	TRBV2	-	TGTGCCAGCACCCTCTATAACACGGGTGGCTACACCTTC	CASTLYNTGGYTF
TRBJ1-4	-	TRBV25-1	-	TGTGCCAGCAGGCAGGAATACGAAAAACTGTTTTTT	CASRQEYEKLFF
TRBJ2-2	-	TRBV30	-	TGTGCCTGGAGAGGTATTCACCCTCGGGGGAAGATAGACACCGGGGAGCTGTTTTTT	CAWRGIHPRGKIDTGELFF
TRBJ1-5	-	TRBV11-2	-	TGTGCCAGCAGCCCCGGAGAGACCCAGCATTTT	CASSPGETQHF
TRBJ2-7	TRBD2	TRBV19	-	TGTGCCAGTAGTATTGAGACTAGCGCAGGGCAGTACTTC	CASSIETSAGQYF
TRBJ1-6	TRBD1	TRBV2	-	TGTGCCAGCATTTTGATAGCCGGACAGGGAAATTCACCCCTCCACTTT	CASILIAGQGNSPLHF
TRBJ1-1	-	TRBV5-5	-	TGTGCCAGCAGCTTCTACCCCCCGACAGGCCAATGGGGCACTGAAGCTTTCTTT	CASSFYPPTGQWGTEAFF
TRBJ1-5	-	TRBV6-1	-	TGTGCCAGCAGAAGACCAAACGGGGGCAATCAGCCCCAGCATTTT	CASRRPNGGNQPQHF
TRBJ2-7	TRBD1	TRBV7-9	-	TGTGCCAGCAGCTTAGTGGGACAGGGGGGCGAGCAGTACTTC	CASSLVGQGGEQYF
TRBJ1-4	-	TRBV5-5	-	TGTGCCAGCAGCTTGCGCGGGCAGCCTAATGAAAAACTGTTTTTT	CASSLRGQPNEKLFF
TRBJ2-3	TRBD2	TRBV5-4	-	TGTGCCAGCAGCTCGAGACTAGCGGCGGGTGGCACAGATACGCAGTATTTT	CASSSRLAAGGTDTQYF
TRBJ1-1	-	TRBV18	-	TGTGCCAGCTCTCTAAATCGGGAGAACACTGAAGCTTTCTTT	CASSLNRENTEAFF
TRBJ2-7	TRBD1	TRBV19	once	TGTGCCAGTGGAGGGACAGGGAATTACGAGCAGTACTTC	CASGGTGNYEQYF
TRBJ2-7	TRBD1	TRBV6-1	-	TGTGCAGCCGAGTCCGGACAGGGATCCTACGAGCAGTACTTC	CAAESGQGSYEQYF
TRBJ1-6	-	TRBV19	-	TGTGCCAGTAGTATTCGACAGAGAGTCTCCTATAATTCACCCCTCCACTTT	CASSIRQRVSYNSPLHF
TRBJ2-1	TRBD2	TRBV5-1	-	TGCGCCAGCAGCCCCACCACTGGCGGGGGTGAGCAGTTCTTC	CASSPTTGGGEQFF
TRBJ2-7	-	TRBV4-2	-	TGTGCCAGCAGCCAAGATCGGGCGGGCGCCTACGAGCAGTACTTC	CASSQDRAGAYEQYF
TRBJ1-1	TRBD1	TRBV2	-	TGTGCCAAAGGATTGGACAGGGCGATCATGAACACTGAAGCTTTCTTT	CAKGLDRAIMNTEAFF
TRBJ2-5	-	TRBV5-1	-	TGCGCCAGCAGCTTTTCTGCGGAGACCCAGTACTTC	CASSFSAETQYF
TRBJ2-7	-	TRBV21-1	once	TGTGCCAGCAGCAACGTACAGATCTACGAGCAGTACTTC	CASSNVQIYEQYF
TRBJ1-5	TRBD1	TRBV19	-	TGTGCCACGGGGCGGACAGGAAATCAGCCCCAGCATTTT	CATGRTGNQPQHF
TRBJ2-1	-	TRBV5-3	-	TGTGCCAATCCCGGAGGGGCCTCCTACAATGAGCAGTTCTTC	CANPGGASYNEQFF
TRBJ1-2	TRBD1	TRBV9	-	TGTGCCAGCAGCGTAGGGGTCGGGACAGAAAACTATGGCTACACCTTC	CASSVGVGTENYGYTF
TRBJ2-7	-	TRBV11-2	-	TGTGCCAGCAGCCCCGGGTCGGCCCCCTACGAGCAGTACTTC	CASSPGSAPYEQYF
TRBJ1-3	TRBD1	TRBV6-1	once	TGTGCCAGCAGTGACCGGGACAGGGATCTTTTAAACACCATATATTTT	CASSDRDRDLLNTIYF
TRBJ2-7	-	TRBV7-9	-	TGTTCCAGCAGCTCAGGGCTGGGGGAGCAGTACTTC	CSSSSGLGEQYF
TRBJ2-4	-	TRBV6-5	-	TGTGCCAGCAGTGAAAGATGGATTGGAGGCATTCAGTACTTC	CASSERWIGGIQYF
TRBJ1-4	-	TRBV9	-	TGTGCCAGCAGCGTGGGGCCGGGTAATGAAAAACTGTTTTTT	CASSVGPGNEKLFF
TRBJ1-2	-	TRBV21-1	few	TGTGCCAGCAGCAAGTGGAGTATTTGGGGCGGAACGTTCATTAACTATGGCTACACCTTC	CASSKWSIWGGTFINYGYTF
TRBJ1-1	-	TRBV6-5	-	TGTGCCAGCAGTTACGTGGTCGGGGAAGCTTTCTTT	CASSYVVGEAFF
TRBJ2-5	TRBD1	TRBV7-8	-	TGTGCCAGCAGCTCTCTGATCAGGGGGCCCCAAGAGACCCAGTACTTC	CASSSLIRGPQETQYF
TRBJ1-2	TRBD1	TRBV4-1	few	TGCGCCAGCAGCATTTCCGGGACAGGGTTCTATGGCTACACCTTC	CASSISGTGFYGYTF
TRBJ2-1	TRBD2	TRBV7-9	-	TGTGCCAGCAGCCACGGACTAGCCGTCCCCCTCAATGAGCAGTTCTTC	CASSHGLAVPLNEQFF
TRBJ2-3	-	TRBV5-5	-	TGTGCCAGCAGCTTGGTGCCAGGTGCAGATACGCAGTATTTT	CASSLVPGADTQYF
TRBJ1-4	-	TRBV7-9	-	TGTGCCAGCAGCTTAGAGGAACCCGGGAAACTGTTTTTT	CASSLEEPGKLFF
TRBJ2-1	TRBD2	TRBV6-6	-	TGTGCCAGCAGTATAGAGGCTGGGGGGGGGTTCTTC	CASSIEAGGGFF
TRBJ2-7	TRBD1	TRBV6-6	-	TGTGCCAGCAGTTACTCTGACAGGGGACGCTACGAGCAGTACTTC	CASSYSDRGRYEQYF